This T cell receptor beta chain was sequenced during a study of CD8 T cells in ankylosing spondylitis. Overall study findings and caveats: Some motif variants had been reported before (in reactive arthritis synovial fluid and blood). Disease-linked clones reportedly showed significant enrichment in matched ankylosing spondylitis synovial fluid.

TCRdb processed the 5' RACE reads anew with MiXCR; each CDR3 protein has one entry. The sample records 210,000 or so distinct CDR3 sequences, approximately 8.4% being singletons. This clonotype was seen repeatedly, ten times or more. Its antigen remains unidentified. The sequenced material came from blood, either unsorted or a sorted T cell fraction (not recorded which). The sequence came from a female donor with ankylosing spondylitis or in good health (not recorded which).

CDR3 nucleotide sequence: TGTGCCAGCAGCGTAGAAGGCCAAGAGACCCAGTACTTC. It encodes CASSVEGQETQYF. This chain uses TRBV9 with TRBJ2-5; D is uncertain. This CDR3 is built from 13 residues. With 0 bases removed from V and 1 base from J, the gap between germline ends came to 4 bases. The V gene's germline CDR1 is SGDLS and CDR2 YYNGEE.